This is a list of T cell receptor beta chains from one sample in a study of radiation and T cells in renal cell carcinoma. TCRdb's copy holds only in-frame clones and misses some; the assay was immunoSEQ multiplex PCR. The repertoire has about 59,000 clones, around 80% of them found once; the top ten carry 7.3%. The sequencing used blood, collected from a patient whose treatment included radiotherapy and nephrectomy. The receptor set was obtained from a man in his sixties with renal cell carcinoma. CDR3s include the opening cysteine and the closing phenylalanine or tryptophan. The D gene is left open where the match is weak. Clone size, where shown, is once, few, many, or a class for clones that have expanded.

V gene	J gene	clone size	D gene	CDR3 protein	CDR3 DNA
TRBV5-1	TRBJ1-6	NA	NA	CASSWNIRDYNSPLHF	TGCGCCAGCAGCTGGAACATCCGGGACTATAATTCACCCCTCCACTTT
TRBV5-1	TRBJ1-2	NA	NA	CASSLAGFDDGYTF	TGCGCCAGCAGCTTGGCAGGATTTGATGATGGCTACACCTTC
TRBV5-6	TRBJ1-6	NA	NA	CASSLPQGQNSPLHF	TGTGCCAGCAGCTTGCCGCAGGGGCAGAATTCACCCCTCCACTTT
TRBV5-1	TRBJ1-1	NA	TRBD1	CASSLTTGVTEAFF	TGCGCCAGCAGCTTGACCACAGGGGTTACTGAAGCTTTCTTT
TRBV9	TRBJ1-4	NA	NA	CASSADATNEKLFF	TGTGCCAGCTCGGCAGACGCAACTAATGAAAAACTGTTTTTT
TRBV27	TRBJ2-1	few	NA	CASTLGSGANEQFF	TGTGCCAGCACCCTCGGTAGCGGAGCCAATGAGCAGTTCTTC
TRBV6-5	TRBJ1-5	NA	NA	CASSYSPNQPQHF	TGTGCCAGCAGTTACTCGCCCAATCAGCCCCAGCATTTT
TRBV7-9	TRBJ2-7	NA	NA	CASSLPGSYEQYF	TGTGCCAGCAGCTTACCGGGATCCTACGAGCAGTACTTC
TRBV7-2	TRBJ2-2	NA	NA	CASSGTPNGGELFF	TGTGCCAGCAGCGGGACGCCGAATGGCGGGGAGCTGTTTTTT
TRBV18	TRBJ1-5	NA	NA	CASSQYRESNQPQHF	TGTGCCAGCTCACAATACAGGGAAAGCAATCAGCCCCAGCATTTT
TRBV5-1	TRBJ2-3	NA	TRBD1	CASSLQGTDTQYF	TGCGCCAGCAGCTTACAGGGGACAGATACGCAGTATTTT
TRBV19	TRBJ1-4	NA	NA	CASSSPGRGDEKLFF	TGTGCCAGTAGTTCACCGGGACGGGGGGATGAAAAACTGTTTTTT
TRBV6-5	TRBJ2-1	NA	TRBD1	CASSLRDRRDEQFF	TGTGCCAGCAGCCTCCGGGACAGGCGCGATGAGCAGTTCTTC
TRBV7-9	TRBJ1-1	few	NA	CASSASPRRTEAFF	TGTGCCAGCAGCGCGTCCCCCCGGAGAACTGAAGCTTTCTTT
TRBV18	TRBJ1-2	once	NA	CASSPTEPTNYGYTF	TGTGCCAGCTCTCCCACCGAGCCGACTAACTATGGCTACACCTTC
TRBV5-8	TRBJ1-1	once	NA	CASSDGRSMNTEAFF	TGTGCCAGCAGCGACGGGCGATCCATGAACACTGAAGCTTTCTTT
TRBV4-1	TRBJ2-5	once	TRBD2	CASSQGTSGKETQYF	TGCGCCAGCAGCCAGGGGACTAGCGGGAAAGAGACCCAGTACTTC
TRBV19	TRBJ1-1	NA	NA	CASSALDFAGAFF	TGTGCCAGTAGTGCCCTAGATTTCGCTGGAGCTTTCTTT
TRBV5-4	TRBJ2-5	NA	TRBD2	CASKGRADQETQYF	TGTGCCAGCAAGGGGAGGGCGGACCAAGAGACCCAGTACTTC
TRBV11-2	TRBJ2-5	NA	NA	CASSPARRREQYF	TGTGCCAGCAGCCCTGCCCGGCGAAGGGAGCAGTACTTC
TRBV5-1	TRBJ1-1	few	NA	CASSPEDGLTEAFF	TGCGCCAGCAGCCCCGAGGACGGACTCACTGAAGCTTTCTTT
TRBV5-1	TRBJ1-6	once	NA	CARSARGLASPLHF	TGCGCCAGGAGTGCGCGGGGGCTGGCTTCACCCCTCCACTTT
TRBV10-3	TRBJ2-5	once	NA	CAISDKGGQETQYF	TGTGCCATCAGTGACAAAGGGGGCCAAGAGACCCAGTACTTC
TRBV5-1	TRBJ2-3	once	NA	CASRLQDRTDTQYF	TGCGCCAGCAGACTACAGGACCGCACAGATACGCAGTATTTT
TRBV2	TRBJ1-5	once	NA	CASRGGQSGQPQHF	TGTGCCAGCAGGGGAGGACAATCCGGTCAGCCCCAGCATTTT
TRBV5-6	TRBJ2-2	NA	NA	CASSLSMTGELFF	TGTGCCAGCAGCTTGAGTATGACCGGGGAGCTGTTTTTT
TRBV9	TRBJ2-2	NA	NA	CASSAPETNVQVDTGELFF	TGTGCCAGCAGCGCTCCCGAGACGAATGTTCAGGTGGACACCGGGGAGCTGTTTTTT
TRBV7-7	TRBJ2-1	once	NA	CASSPAGRNEQFF	TGTGCCAGCAGCCCAGCCGGCAGGAATGAGCAGTTCTTC
TRBV7-2	TRBJ2-7	NA	NA	CASTVGLSDDYEQYF	TGTGCCAGCACCGTGGGACTTTCTGACGACTACGAGCAGTACTTC
TRBV19	TRBJ1-2	NA	TRBD1	CASSGRDSSLYGYTF	TGTGCCAGTAGTGGGAGGGACAGCAGCCTCTATGGCTACACCTTC
TRBV6-1	TRBJ2-3	NA	NA	CATNGLLTDTQYF	TGTGCCACCAACGGATTACTCACAGATACGCAGTATTTT
TRBV11-2	TRBJ2-6	NA	NA	CASSSVRYSGANVLTF	TGTGCCAGCAGCTCCGTCAGGTACTCTGGGGCCAACGTCCTGACTTTC
TRBV19	TRBJ2-2	few	NA	CASSIERFGELFF	TGTGCCAGTAGTATAGAAAGGTTCGGGGAGCTGTTTTTT
TRBV9	TRBJ2-5	NA	TRBD1	CASSGGTVKRTQYF	TGTGCCAGCAGCGGAGGGACAGTAAAGAGGACCCAGTACTTC
TRBV9	TRBJ2-5	once	NA	CASSATGRQETQYF	TGTGCCAGCAGCGCAACAGGACGCCAAGAGACCCAGTACTTC
TRBV2	TRBJ2-2	few	NA	CASSEVTHTGELFF	TGTGCCAGCAGTGAGGTCACCCACACCGGGGAGCTGTTTTTT
TRBV11-2	TRBJ2-1	NA	TRBD2	CASSLATSRNYNEQFF	TGTGCCAGCAGCTTAGCGACTAGCAGAAATTACAATGAGCAGTTCTTC
TRBV5-5	TRBJ1-3	NA	NA	CASGPSRGSGNTIYF	TGTGCCAGCGGACCATCCAGGGGATCTGGAAACACCATATATTTT
TRBV5-1	TRBJ2-3	NA	NA	CASSLVGGGRTDTQYF	TGCGCCAGCAGCTTGGTTGGGGGCGGGCGCACAGATACGCAGTATTTT
TRBV5-1	TRBJ2-3	NA	NA	CASALARGTDTQYF	TGCGCCAGCGCGCTAGCGAGGGGCACAGATACGCAGTATTTT